This TCR beta chain is drawn from a study of T-cell reconstitution after alpha-beta-depleted transplantation in children. The V segment lost 5 bases and the J segment 5 bases; nucleotides outside the gene matches: 7. This CDR3 has 15 amino acids. This clonotype appeared a few times. Preparation of the TCRbeta library was carried out with unique molecular identifiers. TCRdb independently ran MiXCR on the PCR reads; one entry per CDR3 protein. Seen here are about 98,000 distinct CDR3 sequences, less than 6% observed once, and the top ten hold 6.1%. The sequence was obtained from a female patient aged 2-10 years who had a stem cell transplant for Fanconi anemia, so the T cells may come from the graft donor. Here the sequenced sample was PBMCs, mostly from graft donor cells, taken 60 days after TCRalphabeta/CD19-depleted stem cell transplant. The chain uses TRBV12-3 or TRBV12-4 and TRBJ1-5, with TRBD1 matching over 9 bases. CDR3 bases: TGTGCCAGCAGTATGACGGGACAGGGCTATCAGCCCCAGCATTTT. It specifies CASSMTGQGYQPQHF.